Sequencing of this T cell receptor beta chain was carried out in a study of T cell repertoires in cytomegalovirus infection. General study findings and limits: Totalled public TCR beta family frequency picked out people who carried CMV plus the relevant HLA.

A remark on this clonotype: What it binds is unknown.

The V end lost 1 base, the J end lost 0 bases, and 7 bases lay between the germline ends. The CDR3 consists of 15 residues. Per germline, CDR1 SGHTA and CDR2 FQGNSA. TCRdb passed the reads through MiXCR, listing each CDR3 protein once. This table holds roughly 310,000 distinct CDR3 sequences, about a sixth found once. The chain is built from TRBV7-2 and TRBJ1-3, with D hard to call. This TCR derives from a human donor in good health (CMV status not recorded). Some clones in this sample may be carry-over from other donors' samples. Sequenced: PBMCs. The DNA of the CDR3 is TGTGCCAGCAGCTTAGAACTAACCTCTGGAAACACCATATATTTT. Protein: CASSLELTSGNTIYF.